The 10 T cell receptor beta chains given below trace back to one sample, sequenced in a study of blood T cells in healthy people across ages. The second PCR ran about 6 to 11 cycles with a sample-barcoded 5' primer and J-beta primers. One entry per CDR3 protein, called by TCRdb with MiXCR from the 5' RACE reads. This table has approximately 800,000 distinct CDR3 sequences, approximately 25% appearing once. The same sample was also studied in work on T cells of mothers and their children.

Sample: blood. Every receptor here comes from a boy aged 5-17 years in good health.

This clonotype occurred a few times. CDR3 protein: CASSQDEGRGLYGTQYF. CDR3 DNA: TGTGCCAGCAGCCAAGACGAGGGCAGGGGGCTTTACGGTACGCAGTATTTT. The V and J genes are TRBV14 and TRBJ2-3, with TRBD1 identical over 8 bases. Per the germline V gene, CDR1 is SGHDN and CDR2 is FVKESK. V shed 0 bases, J shed 8 bases, and the junction held 13 bases outside the gene matches. The CDR3 loop spans 17 amino acids.

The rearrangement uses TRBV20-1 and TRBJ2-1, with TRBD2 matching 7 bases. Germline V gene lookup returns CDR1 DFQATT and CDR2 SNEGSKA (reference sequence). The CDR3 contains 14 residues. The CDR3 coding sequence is TGCTCCGGAGAGGGAGGGCCCAACTACAATGAGCAGTTCTTC. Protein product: CSGEGGPNYNEQFF.

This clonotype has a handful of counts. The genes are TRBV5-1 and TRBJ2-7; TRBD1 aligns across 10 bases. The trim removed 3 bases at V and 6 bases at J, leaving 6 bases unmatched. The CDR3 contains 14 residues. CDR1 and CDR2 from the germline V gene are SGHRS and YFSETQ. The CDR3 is CASSWGQGSLEQYF. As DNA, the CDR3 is TGCGCCAGCAGCTGGGGACAGGGGAGCCTCGAGCAGTACTTC.

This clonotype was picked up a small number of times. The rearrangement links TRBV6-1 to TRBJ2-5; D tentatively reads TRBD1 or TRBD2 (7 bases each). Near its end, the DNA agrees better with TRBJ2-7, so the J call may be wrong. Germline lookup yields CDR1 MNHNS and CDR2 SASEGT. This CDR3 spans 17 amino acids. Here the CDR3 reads CASSALRGRGHGYEQYF. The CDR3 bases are TGTGCCAGCAGCGCCCTGCGGGGGAGGGGGCACGGCTACGAGCAGTACTTC.

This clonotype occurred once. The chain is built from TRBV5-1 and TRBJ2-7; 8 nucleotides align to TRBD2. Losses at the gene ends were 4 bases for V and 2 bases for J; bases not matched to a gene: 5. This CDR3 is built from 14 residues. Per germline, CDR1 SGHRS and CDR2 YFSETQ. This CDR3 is CASSTGTSTYEQYF. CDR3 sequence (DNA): TGCGCCAGCAGCACCGGGACTAGTACCTACGAGCAGTACTTC.

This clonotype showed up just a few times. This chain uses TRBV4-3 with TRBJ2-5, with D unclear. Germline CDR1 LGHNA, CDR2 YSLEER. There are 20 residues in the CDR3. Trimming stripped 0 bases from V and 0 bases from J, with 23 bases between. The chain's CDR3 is CASSQDPNKPPTHNQETQYF. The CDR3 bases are TGCGCCAGCAGCCAAGATCCCAACAAGCCACCCACTCATAACCAAGAGACCCAGTACTTC.

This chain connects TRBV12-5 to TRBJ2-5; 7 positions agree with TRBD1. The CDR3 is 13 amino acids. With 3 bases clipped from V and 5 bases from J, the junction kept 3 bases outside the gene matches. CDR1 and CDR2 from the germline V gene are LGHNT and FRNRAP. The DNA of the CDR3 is TGTGCTAGTGGTTTAACAGGGGTCGAGACCCAGTACTTC. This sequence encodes CASGLTGVETQYF.

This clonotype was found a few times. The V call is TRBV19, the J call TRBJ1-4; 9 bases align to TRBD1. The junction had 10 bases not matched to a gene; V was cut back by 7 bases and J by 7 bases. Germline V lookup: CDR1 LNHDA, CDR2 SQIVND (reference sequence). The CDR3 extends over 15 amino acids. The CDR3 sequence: CASTTSTGGREKLFF. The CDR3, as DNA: TGTGCCAGTACCACATCGACAGGGGGTCGTGAAAAACTGTTTTTT.

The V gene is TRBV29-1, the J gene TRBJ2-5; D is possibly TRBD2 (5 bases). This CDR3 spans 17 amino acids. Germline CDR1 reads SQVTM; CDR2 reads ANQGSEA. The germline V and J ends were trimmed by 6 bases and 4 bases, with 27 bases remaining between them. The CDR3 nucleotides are TGCAGCGTCGAGGGAGTTTCGGACCTCCCTGTAGGAGAGACCCAGTACTTC. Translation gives CSVEGVSDLPVGETQYF.

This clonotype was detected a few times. CDR3 amino acids: CSVSTVAYEQYF. CDR3 bases: TGCAGCGTGAGTACAGTCGCCTACGAGCAGTACTTC. The gene calls are TRBV29-1 and TRBJ2-7; D remains ambiguous. V was shortened by 6 bases and J by 2 bases, with 11 bases between the two germline ends. CDR1 SQVTM and CDR2 ANQGSEA come from the germline V gene. The CDR3 loop spans 12 amino acids.